These T cell receptor beta chains were read from a single sample in a study of shared clonotypes between healthy human individuals. TCRdb's copy holds only in-frame clones and misses some; the assay was immunoSEQ multiplex PCR. The data contain some 2,400,000 clones, under 97% of them singletons. The sample taken for sequencing was naive CD4+ T cells sorted from blood. The receptor set was obtained from a man between 18 and 35 years old in good health. CDR3s include the opening cysteine and the closing phenylalanine or tryptophan. D genes are given only for firm matches. Not every row has a clone size; where given, it reads once, few, many or a size class.

NA,TRBV5-1,few,TRBJ2-5,TGCGCCAGCAGCTTGGGGACAGTACAAGAGACCCAGTACTTC,CASSLGTVQETQYF
NA,TRBV7-9,once,TRBJ1-4,TGTGCCAGCAGCTTATTTTCCGCGGGTAATGAAAAACTGTTTTTT,CASSLFSAGNEKLFF
NA,TRBV5-1,NA,TRBJ2-7,TGCGCCAGCAGCCCGGCTGGAGGGGTCGTAGACTACGAGCAGTACTTC,CASSPAGGVVDYEQYF
NA,TRBV30,NA,TRBJ1-1,TGTGCCTGGAGTGTCAGGGGGAACACTGAAGCTTTCTTT,CAWSVRGNTEAFF
TRBD1,TRBV7-8,NA,TRBJ2-7,TGTGCCAGCAGCGTACAGGGGGGCACCTACGAGCAGTACTTC,CASSVQGGTYEQYF
NA,TRBV30,NA,TRBJ2-7,TGTGCCTGGTCGGGGGCCTACGAGCAGTACTTC,CAWSGAYEQYF
NA,TRBV7-2,NA,TRBJ2-7,TGTGCCAGCAGTACCGGCTGGCCGCCCTACGAGCAGTACTTC,CASSTGWPPYEQYF
NA,TRBV5-4,NA,TRBJ2-1,TGTGCCAGCAGCTGGGACTCCTACAATGAGCAGTTCTTC,CASSWDSYNEQFF
NA,TRBV28,NA,TRBJ2-7,TGTGCCAGTATTACCCCCGGCAGGGTCGGCGAGCAGTACTTC,CASITPGRVGEQYF
NA,TRBV5-6,NA,TRBJ2-4,TGTGCCAGCAGCGTATTTTATGAGGTTGAAAACTACATTCAGTACTTC,CASSVFYEVENYIQYF
TRBD2,TRBV9,NA,TRBJ2-3,TGTGCCAGCAGCACTACCGGGACTAGCGGTGGAGATACGCAGTATTTT,CASSTTGTSGGDTQYF
TRBD1,TRBV18,once,TRBJ1-2,TGTGCCAGCTCACCAGGAGAAGGGGGCGCCCATGGCTACACCTTC,CASSPGEGGAHGYTF
TRBD2,TRBV6-6,NA,TRBJ2-2,TGTGCCAGCAGTACGGGAGGAACCGGGGAGCTGTTTTTT,CASSTGGTGELFF
NA,TRBV4-3,NA,TRBJ2-2,TGCGCCAGCAGCCCAAGGAGAGAAACCGGGGAGCTGTTTTTT,CASSPRRETGELFF
NA,TRBV11-2,NA,TRBJ1-1,TGTGCCAGCAGCTTACCCGGACAGAACACTGAAGCTTTCTTT,CASSLPGQNTEAFF
TRBD1,TRBV7-3,NA,TRBJ2-2,TGTGCCAGCAGCACCGACAGGGTCGTCGGGGAGCTGTTTTTT,CASSTDRVVGELFF
NA,TRBV20-1,NA,TRBJ1-2,TGCAGCCCCAGGGGATCTGGCTACACCTTC,CSPRGSGYTF
NA,TRBV9,NA,TRBJ2-1,TGTGCCAGCAGCGTCGCCTCTCCCAATGAGCAGTTCTTC,CASSVASPNEQFF
NA,TRBV12-5,once,TRBJ2-2,TGTGCTAGTGGTTTGGTAGGGCCCCCAGACGGAGGATTAAGAACCGGGGAGCTGTTTTTT,CASGLVGPPDGGLRTGELFF
NA,TRBV2,NA,TRBJ2-1,TGTGCCAGCAACCAGGCTGCGTCCAATGAGCAGTTCTTC,CASNQAASNEQFF